The rows below give T cell receptor beta chains drawn from one sample of a study of T cells in Graves' hyperthyroidism and ophthalmopathy. TCRdb ran MiXCR on the multiplex PCR reads and lists one entry per CDR3 protein. The sample shows around 250,000 distinct CDR3 sequences, 13% to 15% of them seen only once. Sequences were obtained from blood. The receptors were sampled from a woman aged 40 to 50 with Graves' hyperthyroidism that later progressed to Graves' ophthalmopathy. The CDR3 runs from the conserved cysteine through the conserved F or W. Fields, in order: J gene, V gene, CDR3 length, clone size, D gene, CDR3 protein, CDR3 DNA. D genes are given only for firm matches. A row's size may be missing; if present it is once, few, many or a size class.

TRBJ2-7	TRBV24-1	15	many	TRBD1	CATSDNRGSVNEQYF	TGTGCCACCAGTGATAACAGGGGTAGCGTCAACGAGCAGTACTTC
TRBJ2-3	TRBV3-1	19	many	.	CASSRLDKFPRARTDTQYF	TGTGCCAGCAGCCGATTAGACAAGTTTCCAAGAGCAAGGACAGATACGCAGTATTTT
TRBJ1-2	TRBV15	14	many	.	CATSRLGLANGYTF	TGTGCCACCAGCAGATTGGGGCTGGCCAATGGCTACACCTTC
TRBJ2-1	TRBV27	17	many	TRBD2	CASSLSTRLAGNNEQFF	TGTGCCAGCAGTTTATCTACACGACTAGCGGGGAACAATGAGCAGTTCTTC
TRBJ1-1	TRBV3-1	15	.	TRBD1	CASSQRQGFYTEAFF	TGTGCCAGCAGCCAACGACAGGGGTTTTACACTGAAGCTTTCTTT
TRBJ2-4	TRBV12-3/TRBV12-4	13	many	.	CASSLATGNIQYF	TGTGCCAGCAGTTTAGCAACAGGGAACATTCAGTACTTC
TRBJ2-5	TRBV6-1	15	many	.	CASSTQGWGQETQYF	TGTGCCAGCAGTACACAGGGTTGGGGACAAGAGACCCAGTACTTC
TRBJ2-1	TRBV6-1	17	.	TRBD2	CATTSPSLAGGPYEQFF	TGTGCCACCACTTCCCCCTCACTAGCGGGAGGGCCCTATGAGCAGTTCTTC
TRBJ1-1	TRBV20-1	14	few	TRBD1	CSARPGTGGTEAFF	TGCAGTGCTAGACCCGGGACAGGGGGCACTGAAGCTTTCTTT
TRBJ2-5	TRBV5-1	16	few	TRBD2	CASSSGLAGVGETQYF	TGCGCCAGCAGCTCCGGTCTAGCGGGAGTTGGAGAGACCCAGTACTTC
TRBJ1-5	TRBV4-1	16	many	.	CASSQRFQGRNQPQHF	TGCGCCAGCAGCCAAAGATTCCAGGGGAGGAATCAGCCCCAGCATTTT